This T cell receptor (beta chain) is drawn from a study of blood T cells in healthy people across ages. The authors ran a second PCR of 7 to 11 cycles using a sample-barcoded 5' primer and a J-beta primer mix. Using its own MiXCR run on the 5' RACE reads, TCRdb lists one record per CDR3 protein. The sample shows about 1.7 million distinct CDR3 sequences, 25% to 30% of them seen only once. V was clipped by 7 bases and J by 9 bases; unmatched bases: 17. This CDR3 region has 16 residues. Per germline, CDR1 SGHRS and CDR2 YFSETQ. This clonotype has just a few counts. The receptor was isolated from a woman in her 30s in good health. What was sequenced was blood. The rearrangement links TRBV5-1 to TRBJ2-1; 9 bases line up with TRBD2. The CDR3 coding sequence is TGCGCCAGCGCTGTAAGGGGGACTAGCCTTGACTTTGAGCAGTTCTTC. The encoded protein is CASAVRGTSLDFEQFF. The full variable domain, with the rest looked up from reference TRBV5-1 and TRBJ2-1, is KAGVTQTPRYLIKTRGQQVTLSCSPISGHRSVSWYQQTPGQGLQFLFEYFSETQRNKGNFPGRFSGRQFSNSRSEMNVSTLELGDSALYLCASAVRGTSLDFEQFFGPGTRLTVL.